This T cell receptor beta chain was captured in a study of beta chain features in type 1 diabetes. Study outcomes and limitations: High TCR expression in some cells could lead to their over-representation in cDNA sequencing.

Germline V gene data show CDR1 as SGHTA and CDR2 as FQGNSA. With V trimmed by 1 base and J by 2 bases, 2 bases remained unmatched. The CDR3 is made up of 15 amino acids. This clone was counted only a few times. The antigen remains unidentified. The entirety of the isolated RNA underwent reverse transcription, so expressed TCRB transcripts were sequenced. Clones were sequenced by immunoSEQ multiplex PCR, and TCRdb holds only the in-frame ones, with some missing. The sample contains 300,000 to 350,000 clones, under 8.5% of which appear only once. The chain couples TRBV7-2 to TRBJ2-7; 10 positions match TRBD2. This clonotype was obtained from a woman under 30 in good health. Input material: central memory CD4+ T cells from blood. This chain's CDR3 is CASSLGGTSAYEQYF. For the CDR3, the DNA is TGTGCCAGCAGCTTAGGAGGGACTAGCGCCTACGAGCAGTACTTC.